The following is a T cell receptor beta chain sequence with its context. This entry belongs to a study of technical replicates of blood from several donors. Profiling relied on immunoSEQ multiplex PCR, and the TCRdb table lists in-frame clones only, not all of them. Here the sample spans tens of thousands of clones, 96% being singletons. Trimming took 5 bases from V and 11 from J, leaving 16 bases between them. The germline V gene encodes CDR1 MNHEY and CDR2 SMNVEV (reference sequence). The CDR3 length is 13 residues. J is TRBJ2-1 and V is TRBV27; D perhaps matches TRBD1 (6 bases). The sequence was obtained from a human donor in good health. The sequenced sample consisted of T cells isolated from PBMCs. The DNA of the CDR3 is TGTGCCAGCAGTCGCGGACAGCCGGACAAGCAGTTCTTC. Translation gives CASSRGQPDKQFF.